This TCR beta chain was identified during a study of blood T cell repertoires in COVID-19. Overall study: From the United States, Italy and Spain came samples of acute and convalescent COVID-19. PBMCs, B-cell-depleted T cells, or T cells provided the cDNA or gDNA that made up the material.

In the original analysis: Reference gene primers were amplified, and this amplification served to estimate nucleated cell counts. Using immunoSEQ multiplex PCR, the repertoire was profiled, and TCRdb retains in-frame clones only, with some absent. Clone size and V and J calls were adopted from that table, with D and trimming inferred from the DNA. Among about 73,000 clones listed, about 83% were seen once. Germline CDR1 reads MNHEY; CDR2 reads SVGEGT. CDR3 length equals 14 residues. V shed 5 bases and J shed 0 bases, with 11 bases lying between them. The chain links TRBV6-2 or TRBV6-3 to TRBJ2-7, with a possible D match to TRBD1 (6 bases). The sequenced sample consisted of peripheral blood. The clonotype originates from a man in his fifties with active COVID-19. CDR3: CASSIWTDSYEQYF. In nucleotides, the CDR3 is TGTGCCAGCAGTATATGGACAGACTCCTACGAGCAGTACTTC.